This entry features one TCR beta chain sequence. The target of this receptor is not known. No base qualities exist here, and no much larger clone lies one base off it. The cysteine opens and the phenylalanine closes a CDR3 of 12 amino acids. The CDR3 DNA has 36 bases and is translated from base 1. In the germline V gene, CDR1 corresponds to SGHRS and CDR2 to YFSETQ. A distance of 6 bases separates the germline ends of V and J, which lose 4 bases and 2 bases respectively. This sample is part of a study of T cell responses to AZD1222 COVID-19 vaccine (dated by TCRdb to 2020 to 2022). At the level of the whole study: A total of 230 to 250 trial participants underwent TCR sequencing, of whom nearly 210 received two doses of AZD1222 and 26 received two doses of the MenACWY control vaccine. Trial participants were enrolled into age subgroups of 18-55, 56-69 and 70-plus years, which contained around 150, 29 and 61 TCR-sequenced participants, respectively. General conclusions and limits of the study: In the small 56-69-year group, the increase in depth fell short of significance, most likely because of low power. Reportedly, almost half of the unique spike-specific TCRs recognized epitopes lying outside the regions that are mutated in the B.1.351 and B.1.1.7 variants. Vaccine-associated CD4 TCRs spanned the whole spike protein, with dominant responses in regions 160-218 and 743-854. Participants were mostly white British and included more females than males, and it was suggested by the authors that clonal diversity may have been underestimated. Conclusions about previously exposed vaccinees are limited, since just 5 to 7 AZD1222 recipients were seropositive for SARS-CoV-2 at baseline. Because no samples from the day 14 peak response were available, repertoires could be characterized only after the peak T cell response. A significant rise in spike-specific TCR breadth and depth was observed after two AZD1222 doses relative to day 0 and relative to MenACWY recipients.

What the time point label conveys for this sample: about 28 days (+/-7) after the second vaccine dose. AZD1222 recipients with second doses at about 4 weeks or about 12 weeks were pooled, because spike-specific TCR depth and breadth did not differ between schedules. Samples from vaccinated people were obtained from the UK trials COV001 and COV002, which included a single-blind randomized controlled phase 2/3 trial of AZD1222 (ChAdOx1 nCoV-19) in healthy adults. Trial participant PBMC samples were collected at day 0 and day 28 after the second dose for TCRbeta chain sequencing. The CDR3 regions of human TCRbeta chains were analyzed by immunosequencing. Under the source paper's analysis protocol: TCRs in the repertoires were compared against a reference library of SARS-CoV-2-specific TCRs that had been generated with the MIRA antigen-specificity platform. Breadth was defined as the fraction of unique TCRs that were SARS-CoV-2-associated. Depth was defined as the fraction of total T cells that were SARS-CoV-2-associated. Using the MIRA data, each spike-specific TCR was assigned both to the spike region to which the TCR was reactive and to a CD4 or CD8 class. Log10-transformed breadth and depth values were compared by one-way ANOVA with Sidak's multiple comparisons tests. Sourced from immuneACCESS, this table was stored by TCRdb with only in-frame sequences that have V and J called. A share of the clones is absent; for the studies checked, an unresolved V gene accounts for under half, and the remainder has no known explanation. V and J calls and clone size follow that table, whereas D and trimming were derived from the DNA. The sample table holds around 120,000 clones, of which around nine tenths were seen once. Over 2% of the sample is held by the ten biggest clonotypes.

The chain employs TRBV5-1 and TRBJ2-5, with no reliable assignment of the D segment. The receptor was isolated from an adult who received the AZD1222 COVID-19 vaccine. Sequenced here: peripheral blood, sampled 28 days after the second AZD1222 dose. For the CDR3, the sequence is CASSVGQETQYF. The base sequence is TGCGCCAGCAGCGTAGGGCAAGAGACCCAGTACTTC.